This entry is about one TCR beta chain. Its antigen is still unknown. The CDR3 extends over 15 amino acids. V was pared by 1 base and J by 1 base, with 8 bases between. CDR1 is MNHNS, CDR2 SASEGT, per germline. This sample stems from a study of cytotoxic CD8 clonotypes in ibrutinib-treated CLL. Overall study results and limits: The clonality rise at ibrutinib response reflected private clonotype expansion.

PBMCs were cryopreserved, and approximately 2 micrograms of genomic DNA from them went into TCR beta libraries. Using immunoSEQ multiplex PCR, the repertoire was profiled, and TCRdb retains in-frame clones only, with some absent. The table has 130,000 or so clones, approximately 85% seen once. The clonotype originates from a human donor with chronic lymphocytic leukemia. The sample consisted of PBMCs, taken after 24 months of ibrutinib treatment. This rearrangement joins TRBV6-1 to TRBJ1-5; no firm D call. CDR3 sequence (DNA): TGTGCCAGCAGTGAAGGGACTATAAGCAATCAGCCCCAGCATTTT. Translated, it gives CASSEGTISNQPQHF.